This T cell receptor (beta chain) stems from a study of cytomegalovirus exposure and HLA in healthy donors. The PCR contained 60 Vbeta and 13 Jbeta primers. Clones were read by immunoSEQ multiplex PCR, and TCRdb kept only the in-frame ones, dropping some. The sample includes 110,000 or so clones, roughly 79% of them seen just once. Whole-study results and caveats: When analyzed later, a missense DCLRE1C variant was found to be linked to TCR beta V- and J-gene trimming. The authors assumed roughly uniform sequencing depth across donors for presence/absence analyses. As was reported, the classifier diagnosed cytomegalovirus status with high specificity and sensitivity. Certain indistinguishable V segments, among them TRBV6-2 and TRBV6-3, were excluded.

Remarks on this clone: Its matching antigen is unknown.

Trimming shortened V by 2 bases and J by 4 bases, and 13 bases separated the two germline ends. Looked up from germline, CDR1 is SGHNT and CDR2 is YYREEE (reference sequence). The CDR3 contains 14 residues. The material sequenced was PBMCs. The TCR comes from a man aged 35-49 years in good health and CMV-seronegative. The V call is TRBV5-4, the J call TRBJ2-7; D is possibly TRBD2 (5 bases). CDR3 sequence (DNA): TGTGCCAGCAGCTTTCTAGGGAGCGAGTACGAGCAGTACTTC. Translated: CASSFLGSEYEQYF.